The rows below give T cell receptor beta chains drawn from one sample of a study of blood T cell repertoires in COVID-19. Measured with immunoSEQ multiplex PCR; TCRdb has only the in-frame clones, and not every one. The repertoire holds about 170,000 clones, approximately 92% seen once, with over 3.5% in the top ten. The source material was peripheral blood. The origin of the receptors is a woman in her 50s with acute or convalescent COVID-19. The CDR3 runs from the conserved cysteine through the conserved F or W. The D gene is left open where the match is weak. Where a row states a size, it is once, few, many or the class of an expanded clone; other rows omit it.

d_gene	v_gene	abundance	j_gene	CDR3aa	CDR3nt
TRBD1	TRBV19	NA	TRBJ1-2	CASSMKYKGQGEKSYGYTF	TGTGCCAGTAGTATGAAGTATAAGGGACAGGGCGAGAAAAGCTATGGCTACACCTTC
NA	TRBV27	NA	TRBJ2-5	CASSPLWRDQETQYF	TGTGCCAGCAGTCCCCTCTGGAGGGACCAAGAGACCCAGTACTTC
TRBD1	TRBV24-1	NA	TRBJ1-5	CATRQGDLNQPQHF	TGTGCCACCCGACAGGGGGACCTCAATCAGCCCCAGCATTTT
TRBD2	TRBV6-4	NA	TRBJ2-1	CASSPSGSYNEQFF	TGTGCCAGCAGCCCCAGCGGGAGTTACAATGAGCAGTTCTTC
TRBD1	TRBV11-2	NA	TRBJ2-1	CASTSQTRTGVSDEQFF	TGTGCCAGCACCTCACAAACCCGGACAGGGGTGTCGGATGAGCAGTTCTTC
NA	TRBV7-6	NA	TRBJ2-3	CASSLQGSTDTQYF	TGTGCCAGCAGCTTACAGGGGTCCACAGATACGCAGTATTTT
TRBD1	TRBV7-2	NA	TRBJ2-7	CASSLAGQGYEQYF	TGTGCCAGCAGCTTAGCGGGACAGGGCTACGAGCAGTACTTC
NA	TRBV7-9	NA	TRBJ1-1	CASSRTAGLSTEAFF	TGTGCCAGCAGCAGGACAGCAGGGCTGAGCACTGAAGCTTTCTTT
TRBD1	TRBV6-4	once	TRBJ1-2	CASSRGGTGGFYGYTF	TGTGCCAGCAGTCGTGGGGGGACAGGAGGTTTCTATGGCTACACCTTC
NA	TRBV27	NA	TRBJ1-1	CASSLAGEGTEAFF	TGTGCCAGCAGTTTAGCAGGGGAAGGGACTGAAGCTTTCTTT
NA	TRBV29-1	NA	TRBJ2-5	CSVEDLKTQYF	TGCAGCGTTGAAGATCTTAAAACCCAGTACTTC
NA	TRBV6-2/TRBV6-3	NA	TRBJ2-7	CASSYSGGANYEQYF	TGTGCCAGCAGTTACTCGGGGGGAGCGAACTACGAGCAGTACTTC
NA	TRBV7-6	NA	TRBJ2-2	CASGTDTLTGELFF	TGTGCCAGCGGCACAGACACCTTAACCGGGGAGCTGTTTTTT
TRBD1	TRBV6-5	NA	TRBJ2-7	CASSPPGTGPYEQYF	TGTGCCAGCAGTCCGCCGGGGACAGGCCCCTACGAGCAGTACTTC
TRBD1	TRBV20-1	NA	TRBJ1-1	CSATTGGRAFF	TGCAGTGCTACAACAGGGGGTAGAGCTTTCTTT
NA	TRBV5-5	few	TRBJ1-2	CASSLEGATNYGYTF	TGTGCCAGCAGCTTGGAAGGGGCGACTAACTATGGCTACACCTTC
NA	TRBV12-3/TRBV12-4	NA	TRBJ1-1	CASSRNTEAFF	TGTGCCAGCAGTCGGAACACTGAAGCTTTCTTT
NA	TRBV6-5	NA	TRBJ1-6	CASSPMSSYNSPLHF	TGTGCCAGCAGTCCCATGAGCTCCTATAATTCACCCCTCCACTTT
NA	TRBV24-1	NA	TRBJ1-2	CATSDGFGYTF	TGTGCCACCAGTGACGGTTTCGGCTACACCTTC
TRBD2	TRBV24-1	once	TRBJ2-5	CATRRGDEETQYF	TGTGCCACCAGACGGGGGGATGAAGAGACCCAGTACTTC
NA	TRBV6-1	NA	TRBJ1-2	CASSEASGGRDGYTF	TGTGCCAGCAGTGAAGCCTCGGGAGGGCGAGATGGCTACACCTTC
NA	TRBV6-4	NA	TRBJ1-2	CASSDTLGQTLNYGYTF	TGTGCCAGCAGTGACACTTTAGGACAGACCCTTAACTATGGCTACACCTTC
TRBD2	TRBV29-1	NA	TRBJ2-7	CSVQRESYEQYF	TGCAGCGTCCAGCGGGAATCCTACGAGCAGTACTTC
TRBD1	TRBV4-3	NA	TRBJ1-5	CASSQGQNQPQHF	TGCGCCAGCAGCCAGGGACAGAATCAGCCCCAGCATTTT
NA	TRBV7-6	NA	TRBJ2-7	CASSSSSYEQYF	TGTGCCAGCAGCTCGAGCTCCTACGAGCAGTACTTC
NA	TRBV12-5	NA	TRBJ1-1	CASGPTVNTEAFF	TGTGCTAGTGGTCCGACAGTGAACACTGAAGCTTTCTTT
TRBD2	TRBV30	NA	TRBJ2-2	CASRGVTGELFF	TGTGCCTCCCGGGGGGTTACCGGGGAGCTGTTTTTT
NA	TRBV28	NA	TRBJ1-6	CASNPGGLGASRSPLHF	TGTGCCAGCAACCCCGGGGGACTCGGAGCCTCTCGGTCACCCCTCCACTTT
TRBD1	TRBV25-1	once	TRBJ1-2	CASSADRVAGYTF	TGTGCCAGCAGTGCAGACAGGGTCGCTGGCTACACCTTC
TRBD2	TRBV6-2/TRBV6-3	NA	TRBJ2-5	CASSPSGGETQYF	TGTGCCAGCAGTCCAAGCGGGGGGGAGACCCAGTACTTC
TRBD1	TRBV7-2	NA	TRBJ2-7	CASSLRQGGHEQYF	TGTGCCAGCAGCCTTCGACAGGGGGGCCACGAGCAGTACTTC
NA	TRBV7-5	once	TRBJ1-2	CVRSLDNRSYGYTF	TGTGTCAGAAGCTTAGATAACAGGAGCTATGGCTACACCTTC
NA	TRBV12-2	NA	TRBJ2-7	CASRPFYSCFAGTRREQYF	NA
NA	TRBV24-1	NA	TRBJ1-5	CATSAGGEQPQHF	TGTGCCACCAGCGCGGGGGGCGAACAGCCCCAGCATTTT
NA	TRBV6-5	NA	TRBJ1-2	CASSYSTGNYGYTF	TGTGCCAGCAGTTACTCGACTGGTAACTATGGCTACACCTTC
NA	TRBV4-3	NA	TRBJ2-1	CASSQDGGTSYNEQFF	TGCGCCAGCAGCCAAGACGGCGGGACCTCCTACAATGAGCAGTTCTTC
NA	TRBV7-2	NA	TRBJ2-1	CASALRGLSNEQFF	TGTGCCAGCGCCCTCCGGGGGTTAAGCAATGAGCAGTTCTTC
NA	TRBV15	NA	TRBJ2-1	CATSREGAGAYNEQFF	TGTGCCACCAGCAGAGAAGGGGCAGGGGCCTACAATGAGCAGTTCTTC
TRBD2	TRBV14	NA	TRBJ2-3	CASSQDGLAGKAAQYF	TGTGCCAGCAGCCAAGATGGGTTAGCGGGGAAGGCTGCGCAGTATTTT
NA	TRBV27	NA	TRBJ2-3	CASSYPGDTDTQYF	TGTGCCAGCAGTTATCCCGGGGACACAGATACGCAGTATTTT
TRBD1	TRBV30	NA	TRBJ1-2	CAETGADYGYTF	TGTGCCGAGACAGGGGCGGACTATGGCTACACCTTC
TRBD1	TRBV12-3/TRBV12-4	NA	TRBJ1-2	CASSELTGTGYTF	TGTGCCAGCAGCGAACTGACAGGGACTGGCTACACCTTC
NA	TRBV12-5	NA	TRBJ2-1	CASGPPQGNEQFF	TGTGCTAGTGGTCCGCCACAGGGAAATGAGCAGTTCTTC
NA	TRBV3-1/TRBV3-2	NA	TRBJ1-3	CASSPRGTSGNTIYF	TGTGCCAGCAGCCCGAGAGGGACATCTGGAAACACCATATATTTT
TRBD1	TRBV19	NA	TRBJ1-1	CASSIQGGTEAFF	TGTGCCAGTAGTATTCAGGGGGGCACTGAAGCTTTCTTT